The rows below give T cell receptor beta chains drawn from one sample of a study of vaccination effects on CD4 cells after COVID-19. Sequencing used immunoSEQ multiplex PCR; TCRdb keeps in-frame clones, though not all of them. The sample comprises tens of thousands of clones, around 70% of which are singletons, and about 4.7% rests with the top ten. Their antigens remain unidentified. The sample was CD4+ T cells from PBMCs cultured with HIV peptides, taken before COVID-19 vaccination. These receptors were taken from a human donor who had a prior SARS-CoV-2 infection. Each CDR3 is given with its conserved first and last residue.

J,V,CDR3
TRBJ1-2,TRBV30,CAWSVGQANYGYTF
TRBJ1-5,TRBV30,CAWSAGLSGNQPQHF
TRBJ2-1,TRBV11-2,CASRKGWVTGNEQFF
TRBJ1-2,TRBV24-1,CATSDPPGQGDYGYTF
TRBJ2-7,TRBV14,CASSQGFYGLGVTYEQYF
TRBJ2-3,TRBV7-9,CASSFKASTDTQYF
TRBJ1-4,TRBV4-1,CASSQPVGVAGEKLFF
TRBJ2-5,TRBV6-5,CATRPRTLAGETQYF
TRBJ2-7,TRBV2,CASSVRGGPYEQYF
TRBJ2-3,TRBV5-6,CASSSVVGKGTDTQYF
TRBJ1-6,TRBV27,CASRGPRVFNLIPPLHF
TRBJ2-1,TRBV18,CASSPTRNNEQFF
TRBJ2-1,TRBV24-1,CATSKYPRTGPSSYNEQFF
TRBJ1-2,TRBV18,CASSPGTTYGYTF
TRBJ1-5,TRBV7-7,CASSLKGPHRASQPQHF
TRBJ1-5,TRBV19,CASSKGRGPNQPQHF
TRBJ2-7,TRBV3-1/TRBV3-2,CASSRGGTAYEQYF
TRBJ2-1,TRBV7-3,CASSLRQGAEQFF
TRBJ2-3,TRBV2,CASRGTGEATQYF
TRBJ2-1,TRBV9,CASSRTSGSREQFF
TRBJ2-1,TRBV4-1,CASSQVVAGGPINNEQFF
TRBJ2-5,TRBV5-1,CASKTGLAGGETQYF
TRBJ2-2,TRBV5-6,CASSSAPGRGTGELFF
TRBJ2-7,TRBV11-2,CASRGAVLEQYF
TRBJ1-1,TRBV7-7,CASSAGHNTEAFF
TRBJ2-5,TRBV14,CASSHRRQGGQETQYF
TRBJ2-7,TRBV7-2,CASSTIAGDDEQYF
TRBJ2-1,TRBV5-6,CASSRTGANLYNEQFF
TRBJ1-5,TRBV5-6,CASSLGRNQPQHF
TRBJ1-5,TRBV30,CAWSVNSNQPQHF
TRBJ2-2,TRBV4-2,CASSQGLRANTGELFF
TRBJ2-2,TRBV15,CATSRDPAGELFF
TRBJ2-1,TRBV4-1,CASNPGLAGDSSSYNEQFF
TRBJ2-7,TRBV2,CASSLLSSSYEQYF
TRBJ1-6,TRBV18,CASSPGTGDSPLHF
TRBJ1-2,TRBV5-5,CASTNGGAPNYGYTF
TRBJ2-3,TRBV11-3,CASSRAGGSTDTQYF
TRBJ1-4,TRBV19,CASSRRSGPEGEKLFF
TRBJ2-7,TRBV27,CASSLGQGGYEQYF
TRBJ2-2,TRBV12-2,CASRLCDRGRWDTGELFF
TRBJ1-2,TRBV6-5,CASRPRRASNYGYTF
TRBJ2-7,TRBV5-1,CASRHTYEQYF
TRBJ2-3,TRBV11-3,CASSLGLAGGGDTQYF
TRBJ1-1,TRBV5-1,CASSLVPQNTEAFF
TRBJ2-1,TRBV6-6,CASSYSIVFNEQFF
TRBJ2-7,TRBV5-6,CASSLRWGLGVAEQYF
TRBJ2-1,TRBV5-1,CASTNSGGPYNEQFF
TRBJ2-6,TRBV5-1,CASSPQAGANVLTF
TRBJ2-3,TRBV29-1,CSVAFAVAPGGTDTQYF
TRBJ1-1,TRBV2,CASKERDEAFF
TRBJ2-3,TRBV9,CASSVVGGLNTDTQYF
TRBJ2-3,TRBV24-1,CATGQGYADTQYF
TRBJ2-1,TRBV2,CAGIDGTSLNEQFF